These 18 T cell receptor beta chains were sequenced from one sample in a study of T cell changes during pregnancy in multiple sclerosis. Generated by immunoSEQ multiplex PCR, the TCRdb table keeps only in-frame clones and is missing some. Among 55,000 to 65,000 clones listed, 93% were seen once. Sequences were derived from CD4+ T cells from peripheral blood mononuclear cells, sampled before pregnancy. Source of these receptors: a female donor with multiple sclerosis, enrolled in a pregnancy study.

The V and J genes are TRBV19 and TRBJ2-3; D gene uncertain. V gave up 5 bases and J gave up 5 bases, with 8 bases separating them. This CDR3 spans 12 amino acids. The germline CDR1 and CDR2 sequences are LNHDA and SQIVND (reference sequence). The CDR3 loop reads CASSLVGDTQYF. CDR3 nucleotides: TGTGCCAGTAGTTTAGTCGGAGATACGCAGTATTTT.

The chain links TRBV19 to TRBJ2-2; 9 bases map to TRBD1. The CDR3 is 14 amino acids. In germline, CDR1 is LNHDA, CDR2 SQIVND (reference sequence). V dropped 9 bases and J dropped 3; count of bases not matched to a gene: 5. CDR3 nucleotides: TGTGCCAGCGAACAGGGGGCGGACACCGGGGAGCTGTTTTTT. This codes for CASEQGADTGELFF.

The gene calls are TRBV5-1 and TRBJ1-2; possibly TRBD1 for D (5 bases). The CDR3 spans 14 residues. Germline V lookup: CDR1 SGHRS, CDR2 YFSETQ. Between the trimmed V and J ends, which lost 2 bases and 4 bases, there was a span of 12 bases. As DNA, the CDR3 is TGCGCCAGCAGCTTCAACACAGGTCCCTATGGCTACACCTTC. Translating it yields CASSFNTGPYGYTF.

The rearrangement joins TRBV18 to TRBJ1-4, with D possibly TRBD1 on 6 matching bases. Trimming took off 4 bases at V and 5 bases at J, with 8 bases between the two ends. The CDR3 has 13 amino acids. The V gene's germline CDR1 is KGHSH and CDR2 LQKENI. The DNA of the CDR3 is TGTGCCAGCTCACTGGACAGCAATGAAAAACTGTTTTTT. As protein: CASSLDSNEKLFF.

This sequence joins TRBV11-2 and TRBJ1-1, with a tentative D call TRBD1 (5 bases). Germline V lookup: CDR1 SGHAT, CDR2 FQNNGV. V lost 3 bases to trimming and J lost 2 bases, with 7 bases between them. This CDR3 contains 13 residues. CDR3 nucleotide sequence: TGTGCCAGCAGCTTGGGGGGAAACACTGAAGCTTTCTTT. This sequence encodes CASSLGGNTEAFF.

The V gene is TRBV5-1, the J gene TRBJ1-4; 7 bases line up with TRBD1. Germline V lookup: CDR1 SGHRS, CDR2 YFSETQ. This CDR3 is 14 amino acids long. The ends lost 0 bases at V and 8 bases at J; junction bases unmatched: 4. CDR3 sequence (DNA): TGCGCCAGCAGCTTGGGACAGGGAGGCGAAAAACTGTTTTTT. Translating it yields CASSLGQGGEKLFF.

The J gene is TRBJ2-2, the V gene TRBV5-1, with D possibly being TRBD1 (6 bases). This CDR3 has 15 residues. V lost 4 bases, J lost 4 bases, and 14 bases lay in between. CDR1 and CDR2 (germline): SGHRS, YFSETQ. CDR3 nucleotide sequence: TGCGCCAGCAGCAAATTAACAGGGAGCACCGGGGAGCTGTTTTTT. Translation gives CASSKLTGSTGELFF.

The rearrangement joins TRBV5-4 to TRBJ1-2; D unclear. The germline gives CDR1 SGHNT, CDR2 YYREEE (reference sequence). V dropped 3 bases and J dropped 6 bases, with 18 bases sitting between them. The CDR3 contains 15 residues. The DNA of the CDR3 is TGTGCCAGCAGCTCGCCCGCCGCGCCCTTTGATGGCTACACCTTC. Translation: CASSSPAAPFDGYTF.

The chain couples TRBV29-1 to TRBJ1-4; D perhaps matches TRBD1 (5 bases). This CDR3 spans 13 amino acids. The V end lost 5 bases, the J end lost 3 bases, and 10 bases lay between the germline ends. The germline CDR1 and CDR2 sequences are SQVTM and ANQGSEA. For the CDR3, the DNA is TGCAGCGTTCGGACACCTTCTAATGAAAAACTGTTTTTT. Translated, it gives CSVRTPSNEKLFF. Together with reference TRBV29-1 and TRBJ1-4, the CDR3 gives the full variable domain: SAVISQKPSRDICQRGTSLTIQCQVDSQVTMMFWYRQQPGQSLTLIATANQGSEATYESGFVIDKFPISRPNLTFSTLTVSNMSPEDSSIYLCSVRTPSNEKLFFGSGTQLSVL.

This clone was counted a few times. The chain is built from TRBV6-4 and TRBJ1-2; 7 bases fit TRBD1. V gave up 8 bases and J gave up 5 bases; unmatched junction bases: 2. Germline lookup yields CDR1 MRHNA and CDR2 SNTAGT. The CDR3 has 11 amino acids. CDR3 loop: CASRTGYGYTF. The CDR3 DNA reads TGTGCCAGCCGGACAGGTTATGGCTACACCTTC.

The chain carries TRBV6-5 and TRBJ2-1; maybe TRBD2 (5 bases). Trimming removed 0 bases at V and 4 bases at J, with 13 bases between. This CDR3 spans 16 amino acids. Germline CDR1 is MNHEY and CDR2 is SVGAGI. CDR3 nucleotides: TGTGCCAGCAGTTACTCGACGGGGAGAAGGTACAATGAGCAGTTCTTC. Its protein product is CASSYSTGRRYNEQFF.

The chain links TRBV7-2 to TRBJ2-2, with a tentative D call TRBD2 (6 bases). The germline V and J ends were trimmed by 3 bases and 7 bases, with 15 bases remaining between them. Germline CDR1 SGHTA, CDR2 FQGNSA. This CDR3 is built from 15 residues. The CDR3 loop reads CASSFSGQSGGELFF. For the CDR3, the DNA is TGTGCCAGCAGCTTTAGCGGCCAGTCGGGCGGGGAGCTGTTTTTT.

The gene calls are TRBV6-5 and TRBJ1-4; TRBD1 matches 10 bases. The CDR3 is 13 amino acids. After removal of 6 bases from V and 7 bases from J, the junction contained 2 bases not matched to a gene. Looked up from germline, CDR1 is MNHEY and CDR2 is SVGAGI. CDR3 bases: TGTGCCAGCAGCGGACAGGGGGGTGAAAAACTGTTTTTT. Its protein product is CASSGQGGEKLFF.

This sequence joins TRBV5-1 and TRBJ2-3; perhaps TRBD2 as D (6 bases). Trimming stripped 2 bases from V and 4 bases from J, with 20 bases between. Germline V gene sequence: CDR1 SGHRS, CDR2 YFSETQ. The CDR3 extends over 17 amino acids. CDR3 nucleotide sequence: TGCGCCAGCAGCTTAGGCTTACGGAGGGCCGGCGCAGATACGCAGTATTTT. It codes for CASSLGLRRAGADTQYF.

The chain recombines TRBV9 with TRBJ2-7; 8 bases align to TRBD1. The CDR3 sequence is 14 residues long. V was pared by 2 bases and J by 4 bases, with 5 bases of the junction left unmatched. CDR1 and CDR2 (germline): SGDLS, YYNGEE. CDR3 residues: CASSVTGTGYEQYF. The CDR3 coding sequence is TGTGCCAGCAGCGTGACCGGGACAGGTTACGAGCAGTACTTC.

This clone was found once. V gene TRBV4-3 combines with J gene TRBJ1-6; D is possibly TRBD1 (5 bases). Germline V gene data show CDR1 as LGHNA and CDR2 as YSLEER. The V end lost 2 bases, the J end lost 7 bases, and 18 bases lay between the germline ends. CDR3 length: 17 amino acids. CDR3 bases: TGCGCCAGCAGCCAAACCGGACACGCTTCCTTAAATTCACCCCTCCACTTT. Protein sequence: CASSQTGHASLNSPLHF.

The gene calls are TRBV7-2 and TRBJ1-2, with 7 nucleotides matching TRBD1. The ends lost 1 base at V and 5 bases at J; junction bases unmatched: 7. CDR3 length equals 15 residues. The V gene's germline CDR1 is SGHTA and CDR2 FQGNSA. The CDR3 nucleotides read TGTGCCAGCAGCTTAGGGGGCAGGGGGTCATATGGCTACACCTTC. Its protein product is CASSLGGRGSYGYTF.

This clone was detected only a few times. The V call is TRBV5-5, the J call TRBJ1-1; D gene unclear. Germline V gene data show CDR1 as SGHKS and CDR2 as YYEKEE (reference sequence). The V end lost 0 bases, the J end lost 4 bases, and 7 bases lay between the germline ends. This CDR3 contains 13 residues. The CDR3 spells CASSLGHFTEAFF. The DNA for the CDR3 is TGTGCCAGCAGCTTGGGGCATTTCACTGAAGCTTTCTTT.